This record looks at one T cell receptor (beta chain) sequence and its context. Antigen unknown. This entry is derived from a study of cytomegalovirus exposure and HLA in healthy donors. Broader study findings: Several top significant clusters appeared, in a later analysis, to be linked to common viral pathogens. TCR beta V- and J-gene trimming, according to a later analysis, was linked to a missense DCLRE1C variant. Later, an analysis showed that TCR beta chains associated with HLA were more clonally expanded than others that were equally common.

Participants comprised healthy donors of bone marrow. Use of 60 Vbeta and 13 Jbeta primers characterized the PCR. Clones were sequenced by immunoSEQ multiplex PCR, and TCRdb holds only the in-frame ones, with some missing. Of around 100,000 clones in the sample, around 60% were seen once. Trimming removed 6 bases at V and 11 bases at J, with 22 bases between. CDR1 and CDR2 from the germline V gene are MNHEY and SMNVEV (reference sequence). The CDR3 has 14 amino acids. The V and J genes are TRBV27 and TRBJ2-5; D not certain. This clonotype originated in a man aged 25 to 45 in good health and CMV-seropositive. The source material was PBMCs. The CDR3 loop reads CASSPLSGAKEQYF. The CDR3 DNA follows: TGTGCCAGCAGCCCACTGTCCGGAGCGAAAGAGCAGTACTTC.